One and the same sample provided the 16 T cell receptor beta chains below, sequenced in a study of human T cells and chemical hapten exposure. A single record per CDR3 protein comes from TCRdb applying MiXCR to the RACE reads. Of some 82,000 distinct CDR3 sequences in the sample, roughly 10% are singletons; the top ten hold 4% to 5.5%. Time point noted: patch test 1, 2 weeks after DPC sensitization. Treatment described: therapeutic diphenylcyclopropenone sensitization with weekly scalp DPC. This specimen was whole blood, taken in connection with sensitization to the hapten diphenylcyclopropenone (DPC). The receptors were sampled from a woman in her forties or fifties with alopecia areata. Some clones in this sample may be carry-over from other donors' samples.

This clonotype was picked up many times. CDR3 DNA: TGTGCCAGCAGCCCTAGTGGAGGGAAGGGAACTGAAGCTTTCTTT. This gives the protein CASSPSGGKGTEAFF. The V gene is TRBV9, the J gene TRBJ1-1; D unclear. Germline CDR1 and CDR2: SGDLS and YYNGEE. The CDR3 consists of 15 residues. V was trimmed by 4 bases and J by 5 bases, leaving 18 bases between them.

This clonotype was seen many times. The rearrangement links TRBV10-2 to TRBJ2-2; 11 nucleotides match TRBD1. The CDR3 totals 14 residues. The J segment lost 4 bases and the V segment lost 8 bases, leaving 3 bases of the junction unmatched. Germline V lookup: CDR1 WSHSY, CDR2 SAAADI. The CDR3 DNA follows: TGCGCCAGCCTGGGACAGGGGGGCACCGGGGAGCTGTTTTTT. Its protein is CASLGQGGTGELFF.

This clonotype was seen only a few times. The rearrangement uses TRBV7-2 and TRBJ1-4, with unresolved D. The germline V gene encodes CDR1 SGHTA and CDR2 FQGNSA. The V gene lost 6 bases and the J gene lost 5 bases, with 13 bases spanning the gap. The CDR3 sequence is 14 residues long. CDR3: CASSLGGGNEKLFF. The CDR3 DNA sequence: TGTGCCAGCAGTTTGGGTGGAGGGAATGAAAAACTGTTTTTT.

This clonotype was observed a handful of times. This chain links TRBV18 with TRBJ2-3; no reliable D call. The germline CDR1 and CDR2 sequences are KGHSH and LQKENI. The CDR3 sequence is 12 residues long. Trimming left V 3 bases short and J 2 bases short, with 3 bases between. The CDR3 DNA reads TGTGCCAGCTCACCTTTCACAGATACGCAGTATTTT. As protein: CASSPFTDTQYF.

This clonotype was recorded a few times. The genes are TRBV12-3 or TRBV12-4 and TRBJ1-4; TRBD1 matches 7 bases. V gave up 6 bases and J gave up 8 bases; unmatched junction bases: 12. CDR3 length: 15 amino acids. The CDR3 DNA reads as TGTGCCAGCAGGCTGAGGGGGCGAAGTCGCGAAAAACTGTTTTTT. Its translation: CASRLRGRSREKLFF.

This chain connects TRBV5-1 to TRBJ1-2; D is perhaps TRBD1 (5 bases). V was shortened by 1 base and J by 3 bases, with 19 bases between the two germline ends. CDR1 and CDR2 from the germline V gene are SGHRS and YFSETQ. The CDR3 contains 17 residues. The CDR3 is CASSLLSIGGKDYGYTF. CDR3 nucleotides: TGCGCCAGCAGCTTGTTATCCATTGGGGGGAAGGACTATGGCTACACCTTC.

On this clonotype: A read error is possible here, since a much larger clone lies one base away. The chain links TRBV7-9 to TRBJ2-2; D is unresolved. Germline-derived CDR1 and CDR2 are SEHNR and FQNEAQ (reference sequence). V was pared by 1 base and J by 1 base, with 4 bases between. The CDR3 is made up of 14 amino acids. CDR3 region: CASSLVGNTGELFF. CDR3 sequence (DNA): TGTGCCAGCAGCTTAGTTGGGAACACCGGGGAGCTGTTTTTT.

The sample holds a few counts of this clonotype. The chain employs TRBV4-1 and TRBJ1-2; maybe TRBD1 (6 bases). Germline V CDR1 and CDR2: MGHRA, YSYEKL. The V end lost 1 base, the J end lost 10 bases, and 13 bases lay between the germline ends. The CDR3 is 13 amino acids. CDR3 in amino acids: CASSQVPGEDYTF. The CDR3 nucleotides are TGCGCCAGCAGCCAAGTCCCAGGGGAGGACTACACCTTC.

V and J are TRBV5-1 and TRBJ2-2; 7 nucleotides align to TRBD2. CDR3 length equals 14 residues. The trim removed 4 bases at V and 1 base at J, leaving 1 base unmatched. Germline CDR1 reads SGHRS; CDR2 reads YFSETQ. The CDR3 nucleotides read TGCGCCAGCAGCGGCGGGAGGAACACCGGGGAGCTGTTTTTT. The encoded protein is CASSGGRNTGELFF. Filled out from reference TRBV5-1 and TRBJ2-2, the complete variable domain reads KAGVTQTPRYLIKTRGQQVTLSCSPISGHRSVSWYQQTPGQGLQFLFEYFSETQRNKGNFPGRFSGRQFSNSRSEMNVSTLELGDSALYLCASSGGRNTGELFFGEGSRLTVL.

Only a few counts were recorded for this clonotype. The chain couples TRBV7-2 to TRBJ2-3; 10 bases are a match to TRBD2. J was trimmed by 14 bases and V by 0 bases; bases with no gene match: 8. Germline lookup yields CDR1 SGHTA and CDR2 FQGNSA. This CDR3 is built from 14 residues. The CDR3 reads CASSLASGRAAGYF. CDR3 sequence (DNA): TGTGCCAGCAGCTTAGCAAGCGGGAGGGCCGCTGGGTATTTT.

The sample holds a few counts of this clonotype. The DNA for the CDR3 is TGTGCCAGCAGCCCCCACCGGGGGGGCGGGGAGCTGTTTTTT. Encoded protein: CASSPHRGGGELFF. This chain joins TRBV3-1 and TRBJ2-2, with 8 nucleotides matching TRBD2. Germline-derived CDR1 and CDR2 are LGHDT and YNNKEL (reference sequence). The V and J ends lost 4 bases and 7 bases, in that order; junction bases with no gene match: 5. CDR3 size: 14 residues.

The chain links TRBV30 to TRBJ1-5; no definite D call. The germline gives CDR1 GTSNPN, CDR2 SVGIG (reference sequence). Trimming shortened V by 0 bases and J by 4 bases, and 10 bases separated the two germline ends. This CDR3 region has 14 residues. The CDR3 DNA follows: TGTGCCTGGAGTGTATCGGCTCTTAATCAGCCCCAGCATTTT. As protein: CAWSVSALNQPQHF. Full variable domain (remainder filled in from reference TRBV30 and TRBJ1-5): SQTIHQWPATLVQPVGSPLSLECTVEGTSNPNLYWYRQAAGRGLQLLFYSVGIGQISSEVPQNLSASRPQDRQFILSSKKLLLSDSGFYLCAWSVSALNQPQHFGDGTRLSIL.

This clonotype occurred many times. In nucleotides, the CDR3 is TGTGCCAGCAGCCAACTGGTATTCTATGGCTACACCTTC. It codes for CASSQLVFYGYTF. The V gene is TRBV14, the J gene TRBJ1-2; D not certain. CDR3 size: 13 residues. Trimming shortened V by 2 bases and J by 4 bases, and 8 bases separated the two germline ends. Germline V lookup: CDR1 SGHDN, CDR2 FVKESK.

V gene TRBV7-8 combines with J gene TRBJ1-5; the D gene is possibly TRBD1 (6 bases). V was trimmed by 2 bases and J by 4 bases, leaving 18 bases between them. The CDR3 totals 17 residues. CDR1 and CDR2 from the germline V gene are SGHVS and FQNEAQ. CDR3 sequence (DNA): TGTGCCAGCAGCTTACGAGGGACACAGGGCCGAAATCAGCCCCAGCATTTT. Translating it yields CASSLRGTQGRNQPQHF.

This clonotype was seen ten or more times. The gene calls are TRBV7-8 and TRBJ2-4; unclear D gene. V was shortened by 1 base and J by 6 bases, with 7 bases between the two germline ends. Germline values: CDR1 SGHVS, CDR2 FQNEAQ. CDR3 length: 13 amino acids. CDR3: CASSLGIGNIQYF. CDR3 nucleotide sequence: TGTGCCAGCAGCTTAGGGATTGGAAACATTCAGTACTTC.

This clonotype was seen repeatedly, ten times or more. The rearrangement uses TRBV7-9 and TRBJ2-6; TRBD1 agrees at 10 bases. The CDR3 contains 20 residues. Losses at the gene ends were 5 bases for V and 0 bases for J; bases not matched to a gene: 13. Germline CDR1 SEHNR, CDR2 FQNEAQ (reference sequence). This CDR3 is CASSLHWDRGKDSGANVLTF. The CDR3 DNA sequence: TGTGCCAGCAGCCTCCACTGGGACAGGGGAAAAGACTCTGGGGCCAACGTCCTGACTTTC.